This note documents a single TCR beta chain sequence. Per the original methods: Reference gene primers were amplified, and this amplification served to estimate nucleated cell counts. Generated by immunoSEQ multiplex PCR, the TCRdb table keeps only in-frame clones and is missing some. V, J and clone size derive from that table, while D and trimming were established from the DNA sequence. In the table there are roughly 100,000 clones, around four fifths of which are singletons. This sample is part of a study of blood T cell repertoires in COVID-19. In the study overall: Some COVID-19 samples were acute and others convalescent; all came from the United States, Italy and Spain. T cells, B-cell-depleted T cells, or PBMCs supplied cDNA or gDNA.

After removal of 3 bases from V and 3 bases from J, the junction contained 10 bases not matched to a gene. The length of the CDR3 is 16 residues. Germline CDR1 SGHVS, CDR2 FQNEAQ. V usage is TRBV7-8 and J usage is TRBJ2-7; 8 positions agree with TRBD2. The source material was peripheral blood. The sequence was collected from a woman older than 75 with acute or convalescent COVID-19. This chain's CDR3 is CASSFPPAGANYEQYF. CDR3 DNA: TGTGCCAGCAGCTTTCCCCCAGCGGGAGCCAACTACGAGCAGTACTTC.